Sequencing of this TCR beta chain was carried out in a study of CD4+ T cells in melanoma (dated by TCRdb to 2022 to 2024). Concerning the study at large: The study examined neoantigen-specific CD4+ T cells in human melanoma. Study-wide findings and limitations: Diverse differentiation states were reported to be shown by neoantigen-specific CD4+ T cells in melanoma. The report described a correlation between neoantigen-specific CD4+ T cells and the function of CD8+ T cells, macrophages and B cells.

The donors were people with melanoma. Library preparation used the immunoSEQ multiplex PCR assay. The table was pulled from immuneACCESS by TCRdb, which kept in-frame rearrangements only. Such tables lose some clones; where checked, under half of the loss comes from unresolved V genes, and the rest has no known cause. Present in this sample are tens of thousands of clones, over 60% of which were seen just once. The ten largest clones capture approximately 5% of the sample. Remarks on this clone: The target of this receptor is not known. No much larger clonotype is one base removed from it; base qualities were not supplied.

The TCR sequence derives from a human donor with melanoma. Sequencing input: tumor tissue.

The CDR3 protein sequence reads: CASRYRDRSEKLFF. The nucleotides read TGTGCCAGCAGATACCGGGACAGGAGTGAAAAACTGTTTTTT. The rearrangement combines TRBV28 with TRBJ1-4; 8 central bases correspond to TRBD1. V and J are trimmed by 6 bases and 7 bases, and the gene matches miss 7 bases of the junction. CDR1 is given as MDHEN and CDR2 as SYDVKM, both from the germline V gene. The CDR3, cysteine through phenylalanine, is 14 amino acids long. The entry retains the CDR3 DNA only, 42 bases that are in frame from base 1.